The sequence of this T cell receptor (beta chain) was determined in a study of blood T cell repertoires in COVID-19. Assay used: immunoSEQ multiplex PCR; TCRdb lists only in-frame clones, some missing. The table shows tens of thousands of clones, with about 83% occurring only once. The CDR3 is 14 residues long. V was clipped by 2 bases and J by 6 bases, with 11 bases between them. Germline CDR1 SGDLS, CDR2 YYNGEE. This chain links TRBV9 with TRBJ2-2; a weak D match, TRBD1 (6 bases). The sequenced sample was peripheral blood. This clonotype was obtained from a man between 45 and 60 years old with acute or convalescent COVID-19. CDR3 coding DNA: TGTGCCAGCAGCGTGGTGGACAGCTCCGGGGAGCTGTTTTTT. Protein: CASSVVDSSGELFF.